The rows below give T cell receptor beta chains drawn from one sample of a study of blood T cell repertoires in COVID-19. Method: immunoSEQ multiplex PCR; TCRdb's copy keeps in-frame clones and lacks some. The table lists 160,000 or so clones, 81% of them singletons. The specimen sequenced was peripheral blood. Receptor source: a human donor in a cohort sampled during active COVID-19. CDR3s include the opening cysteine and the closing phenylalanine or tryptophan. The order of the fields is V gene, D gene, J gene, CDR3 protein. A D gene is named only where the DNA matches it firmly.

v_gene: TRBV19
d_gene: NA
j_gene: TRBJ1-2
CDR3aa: CASSLASGVLNGYTF

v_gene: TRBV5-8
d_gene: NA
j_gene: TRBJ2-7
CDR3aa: CARSEVLPAYEQYF

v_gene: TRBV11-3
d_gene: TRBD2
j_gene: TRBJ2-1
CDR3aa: CASSFLGGLAGADEQFF

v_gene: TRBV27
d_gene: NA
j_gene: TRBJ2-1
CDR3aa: CASSPTAGSPYNEQFF

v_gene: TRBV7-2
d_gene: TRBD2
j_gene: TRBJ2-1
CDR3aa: CASSLASGGTSEQFF

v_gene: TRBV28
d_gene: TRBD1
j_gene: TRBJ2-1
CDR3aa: CASSLFGTGDNEQFF

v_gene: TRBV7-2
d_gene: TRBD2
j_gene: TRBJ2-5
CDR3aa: CASSLAGAEETQYF

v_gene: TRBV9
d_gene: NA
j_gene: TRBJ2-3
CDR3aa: CASGRGSDTQYF

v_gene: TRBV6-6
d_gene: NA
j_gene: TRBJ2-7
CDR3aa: CASSFKQGTYEQYF

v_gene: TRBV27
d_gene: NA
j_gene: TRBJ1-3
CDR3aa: CASSLSQGMGSGNTIYF

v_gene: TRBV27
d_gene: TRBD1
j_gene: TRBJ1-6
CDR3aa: CASSSTGTAKGVLSPLHF

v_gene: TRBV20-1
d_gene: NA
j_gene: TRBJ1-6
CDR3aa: CSARFGTLHF

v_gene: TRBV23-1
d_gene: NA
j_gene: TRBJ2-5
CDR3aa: CASRKLDTQETQYF

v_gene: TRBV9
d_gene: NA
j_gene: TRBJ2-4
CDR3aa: CASSTVGGEDIQYF

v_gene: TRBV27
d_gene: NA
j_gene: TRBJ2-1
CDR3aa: CASSTANGEQFF

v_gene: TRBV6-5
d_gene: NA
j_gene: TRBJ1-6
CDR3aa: CASSYMTPGVSPLHF

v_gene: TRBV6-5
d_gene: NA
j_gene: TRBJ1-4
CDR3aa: CASRLKAATNEKLFF

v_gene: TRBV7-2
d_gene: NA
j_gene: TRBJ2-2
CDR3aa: CASSSDRMGELFF

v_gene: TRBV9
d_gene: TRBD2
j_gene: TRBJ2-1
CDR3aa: CASSTSGRSDNEQFF

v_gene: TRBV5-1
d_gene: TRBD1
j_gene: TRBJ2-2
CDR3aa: CASVGQGAPGELFF

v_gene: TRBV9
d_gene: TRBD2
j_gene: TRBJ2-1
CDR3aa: CASSVGLAGYNEQFF

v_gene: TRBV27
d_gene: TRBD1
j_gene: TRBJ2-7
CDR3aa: CASSGARGTGYEQYF

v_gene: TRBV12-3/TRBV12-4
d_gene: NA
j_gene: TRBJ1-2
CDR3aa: CASTEGGGYTF

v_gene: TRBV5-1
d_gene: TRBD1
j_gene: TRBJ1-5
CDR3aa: CASSEGTGGNQPQHF

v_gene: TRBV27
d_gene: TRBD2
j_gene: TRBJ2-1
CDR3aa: CASSSWTSGSRAYNEQFF

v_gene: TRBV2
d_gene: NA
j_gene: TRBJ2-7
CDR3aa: CASESENSYEQYF